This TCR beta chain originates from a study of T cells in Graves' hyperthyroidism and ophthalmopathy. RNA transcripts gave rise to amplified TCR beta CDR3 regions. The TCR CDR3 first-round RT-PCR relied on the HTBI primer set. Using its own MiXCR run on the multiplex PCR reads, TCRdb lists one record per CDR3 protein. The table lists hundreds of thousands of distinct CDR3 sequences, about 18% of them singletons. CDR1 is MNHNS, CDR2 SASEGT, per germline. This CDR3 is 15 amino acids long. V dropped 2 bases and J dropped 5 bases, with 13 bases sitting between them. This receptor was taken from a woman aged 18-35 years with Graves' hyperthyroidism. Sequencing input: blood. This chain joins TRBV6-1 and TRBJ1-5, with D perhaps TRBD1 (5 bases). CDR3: CASSELTRADQPQHF. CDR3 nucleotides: TGTGCCAGCAGTGAACTCACCAGGGCCGATCAGCCCCAGCATTTT.